This T cell receptor (beta chain) is drawn from a study of T-cell memory formation after mild COVID-19. A 5'RACE reaction primed in the constant segment made cDNA libraries of TCR alpha and TCR beta, and these carried sample barcodes and UMIs. TCRdb called the 5' RACE reads again in MiXCR, with one record for every CDR3 protein. The repertoire holds about 360,000 distinct CDR3 sequences, with 14% as singletons. This clonotype was counted only a few times. This CDR3 is built from 15 residues. V lost 1 base and J 4 bases, leaving 13 bases between the germline ends. The germline V gene has CDR1 SGHRS and CDR2 YFSETQ.

This receptor was obtained from a man between 18 and 29 years old who had mild COVID-19 (a few samples of this study predate the infection). Cell type and time point are not known. Sequenced material: PBMCs or a T cell subset sorted from them (not recorded which). The V call is TRBV5-1, the J call TRBJ2-3, with D maybe TRBD2 (5 bases). This CDR3 is CASSLSGGPSDTQYF. The CDR3 DNA follows: TGCGCCAGCAGCTTGAGCGGCGGGCCCTCAGATACGCAGTATTTT. Complete variable domain (other parts from reference TRBV5-1 and TRBJ2-3): KAGVTQTPRYLIKTRGQQVTLSCSPISGHRSVSWYQQTPGQGLQFLFEYFSETQRNKGNFPGRFSGRQFSNSRSEMNVSTLELGDSALYLCASSLSGGPSDTQYFGPGTRLTVL.